This TCR beta chain emerged from a study of shared clonotypes between healthy human individuals. For each subset, genomic DNA was distributed in equal portions over several immunoSEQ plates. Sequencing used immunoSEQ multiplex PCR; TCRdb keeps in-frame clones, though not all of them. The sample consists of about 1,900,000 clones, 85% to 95% of them appearing once. For this clone: Its antigen is currently unknown.

Germline CDR1 reads MDHEN; CDR2 reads SYDVKM. V gave up 1 base and J gave up 2 bases, with 9 bases separating them. This CDR3 comprises 14 residues. Findings and limits, study-wide: Generation probabilities were higher for clonotypes shared across all four sorted-subset donors than for unshared ones.

Positively selected for CCR7, the CD45RO-negative cells used as naive CD8 cells excluded terminally differentiated effector memory CD45RA+ cells. The sample comprised naive CD8+ T cells sorted from blood. This TCR was recovered from a man younger than 35 in good health. The chain uses TRBV28 and TRBJ2-7; D not certain. The CDR3 DNA reads as TGTGCCAGCAGTTTATTACACCATACCTACGAGCAGTACTTC. Protein sequence: CASSLLHHTYEQYF. Using reference TRBV28 and TRBJ2-7 for the parts outside the CDR3, the full variable domain is DVKVTQSSRYLVKRTGEKVFLECVQDMDHENMFWYRQDPGLGLRLIYFSYDVKMKEKGDIPEGYSVSREKKERFSLILESASTNQTSMYLCASSLLHHTYEQYFGPGTRLTVT.